This T cell receptor (beta chain) was observed in a study of blood T cell repertoires in COVID-19. Study overall: From T cells, B-cell-depleted T cells, or PBMCs came the material, which was cDNA or gDNA.

In the original analysis: Amplification of reference gene primers provided the estimated nucleated cell counts. Sequencing used immunoSEQ multiplex PCR; TCRdb keeps in-frame clones, though not all of them. V and J calls and clone size are those listed in that table; D and trimming were worked out from the DNA. The sample records about 170,000 clones, roughly 80% being singletons. In this sample, this clone turned up once. During active infection, Seattle patients enrolled and were then monitored through disease. The sequence came from a middle-aged woman with COVID-19, enrolled during active disease. The specimen was peripheral blood.

In DNA, the CDR3 is TGTGCCAGCTTTGGTACAGGGGGCGTTAACTATGGCTACACCTTC. It specifies CASFGTGGVNYGYTF. The gene calls are TRBV28 and TRBJ1-2; 9 bases map to TRBD1. There are 15 residues in the CDR3. The V gene's germline CDR1 is MDHEN and CDR2 SYDVKM. Losses at the gene ends were 8 bases for V and 1 base for J; bases not matched to a gene: 8.